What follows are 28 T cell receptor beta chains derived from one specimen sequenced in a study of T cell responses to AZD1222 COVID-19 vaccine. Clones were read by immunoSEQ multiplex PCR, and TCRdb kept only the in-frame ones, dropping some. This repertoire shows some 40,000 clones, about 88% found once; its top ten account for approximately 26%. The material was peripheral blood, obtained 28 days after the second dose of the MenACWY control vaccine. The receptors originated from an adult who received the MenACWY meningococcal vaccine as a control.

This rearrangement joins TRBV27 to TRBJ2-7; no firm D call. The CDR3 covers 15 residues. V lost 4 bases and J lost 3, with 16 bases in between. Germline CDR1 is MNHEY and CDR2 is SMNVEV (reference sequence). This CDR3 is CASSSLGPSDYEQYF. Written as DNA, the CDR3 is TGTGCCAGCAGTTCCCTAGGGCCGAGCGACTACGAGCAGTACTTC.

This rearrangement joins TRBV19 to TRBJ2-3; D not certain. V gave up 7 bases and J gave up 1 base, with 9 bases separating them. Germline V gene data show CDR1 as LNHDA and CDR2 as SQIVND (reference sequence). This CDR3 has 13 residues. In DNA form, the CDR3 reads TGTGCCAGTACCCTGGACGGCACAGATACGCAGTATTTT. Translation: CASTLDGTDTQYF.

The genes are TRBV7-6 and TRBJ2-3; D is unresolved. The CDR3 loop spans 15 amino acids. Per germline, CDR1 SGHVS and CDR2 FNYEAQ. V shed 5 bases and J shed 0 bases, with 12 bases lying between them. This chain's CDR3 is CASSPTGGSTDTQYF. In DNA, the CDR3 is TGTGCCAGCAGCCCCACGGGCGGTAGCACAGATACGCAGTATTTT.

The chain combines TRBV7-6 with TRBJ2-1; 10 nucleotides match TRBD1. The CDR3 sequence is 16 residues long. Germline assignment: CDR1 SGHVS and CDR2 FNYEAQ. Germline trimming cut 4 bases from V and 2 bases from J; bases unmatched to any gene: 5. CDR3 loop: CASSSLTGGPYNEQFF. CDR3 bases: TGTGCCAGCAGCTCGTTGACAGGGGGCCCCTACAATGAGCAGTTCTTC.

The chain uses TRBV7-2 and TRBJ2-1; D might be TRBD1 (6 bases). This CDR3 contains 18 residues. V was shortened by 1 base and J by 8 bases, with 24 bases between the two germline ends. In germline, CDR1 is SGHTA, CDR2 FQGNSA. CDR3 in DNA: TGTGCCAGCAGCTTAGGGCCCCAGGGGCTTTGGGGTCGAGATGAGCAGTTCTTC. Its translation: CASSLGPQGLWGRDEQFF. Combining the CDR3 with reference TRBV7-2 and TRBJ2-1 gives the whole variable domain GAGVSQSPSNKVTEKGKDVELRCDPISGHTALYWYRQSLGQGLEFLIYFQGNSAPDKSGLPSDRFSAERTGGSVSTLTIQRTQQEDSAVYLCASSLGPQGLWGRDEQFFGPGTRLTVL.

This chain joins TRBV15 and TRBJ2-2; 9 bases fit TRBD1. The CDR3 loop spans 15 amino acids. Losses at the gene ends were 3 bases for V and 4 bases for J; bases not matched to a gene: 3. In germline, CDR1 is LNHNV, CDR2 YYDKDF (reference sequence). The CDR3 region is CATSRGQGGTGELFF. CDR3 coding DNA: TGTGCCACCAGCAGGGGACAGGGAGGCACCGGGGAGCTGTTTTTT.

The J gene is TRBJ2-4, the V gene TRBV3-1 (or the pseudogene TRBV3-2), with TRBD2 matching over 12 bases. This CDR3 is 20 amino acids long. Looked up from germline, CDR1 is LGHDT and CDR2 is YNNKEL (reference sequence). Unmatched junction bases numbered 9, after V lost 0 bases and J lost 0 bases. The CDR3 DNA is TGTGCCAGCAGCCAAGATTTAGGACTAGCGGGGTTGGTAGCCAAAAACATTCAGTACTTC. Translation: CASSQDLGLAGLVAKNIQYF.

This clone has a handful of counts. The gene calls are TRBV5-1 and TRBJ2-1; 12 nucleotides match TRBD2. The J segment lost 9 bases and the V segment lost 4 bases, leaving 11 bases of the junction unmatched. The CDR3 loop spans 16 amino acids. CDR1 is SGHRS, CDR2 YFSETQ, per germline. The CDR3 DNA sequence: TGCGCCAGCAGCGATCGACTAGCGGGAGTGGTCACTGAGCAGTTCTTC. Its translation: CASSDRLAGVVTEQFF.

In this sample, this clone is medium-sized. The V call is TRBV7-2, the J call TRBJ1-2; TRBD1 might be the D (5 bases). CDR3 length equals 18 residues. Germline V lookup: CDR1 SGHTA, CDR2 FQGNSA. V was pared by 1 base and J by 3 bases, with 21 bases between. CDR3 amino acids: CASSLVDDPRDVDYGYTF. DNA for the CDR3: TGTGCCAGCAGCTTAGTAGACGATCCAAGGGACGTCGACTATGGCTACACCTTC.

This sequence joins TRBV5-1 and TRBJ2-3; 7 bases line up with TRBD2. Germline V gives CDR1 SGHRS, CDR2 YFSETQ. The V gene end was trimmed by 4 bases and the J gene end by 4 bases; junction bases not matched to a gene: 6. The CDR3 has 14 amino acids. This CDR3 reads CASSAEGGADTQYF. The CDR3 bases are TGCGCCAGCAGCGCAGAGGGAGGGGCAGATACGCAGTATTTT.

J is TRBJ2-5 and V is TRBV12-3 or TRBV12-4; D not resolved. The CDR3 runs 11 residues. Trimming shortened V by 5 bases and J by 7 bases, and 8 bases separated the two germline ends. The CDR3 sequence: CASSLVGTQYF. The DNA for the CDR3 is TGTGCCAGCAGTCTCGTGGGGACCCAGTACTTC.

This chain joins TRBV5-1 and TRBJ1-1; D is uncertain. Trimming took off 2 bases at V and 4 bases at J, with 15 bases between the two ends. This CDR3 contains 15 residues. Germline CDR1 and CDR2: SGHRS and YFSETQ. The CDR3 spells CASSFRGALGTEAFF. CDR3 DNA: TGCGCCAGCAGCTTCCGGGGAGCGCTGGGCACTGAAGCTTTCTTT.

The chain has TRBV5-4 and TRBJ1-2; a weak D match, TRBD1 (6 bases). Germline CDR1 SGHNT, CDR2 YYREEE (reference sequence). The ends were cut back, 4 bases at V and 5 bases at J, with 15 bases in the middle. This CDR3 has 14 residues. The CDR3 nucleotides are TGTGCCAGCAGCCGACCCCAGGGGAGTTATGGCTACACCTTC. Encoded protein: CASSRPQGSYGYTF.

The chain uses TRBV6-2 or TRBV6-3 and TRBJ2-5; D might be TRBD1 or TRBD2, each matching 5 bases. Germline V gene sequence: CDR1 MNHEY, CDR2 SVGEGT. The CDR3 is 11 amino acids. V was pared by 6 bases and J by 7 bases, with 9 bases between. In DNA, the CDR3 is TGTGCCAGCAGCCCGGGACGGACCCAGTACTTC. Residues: CASSPGRTQYF.

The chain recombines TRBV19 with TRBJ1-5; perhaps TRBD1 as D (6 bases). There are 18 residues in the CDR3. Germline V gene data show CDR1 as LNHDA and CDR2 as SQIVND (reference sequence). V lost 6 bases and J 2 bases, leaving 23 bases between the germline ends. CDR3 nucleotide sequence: TGTGCCAGTAGCCAACGGGACACCCTTTGGCGGGGCAATCAGCCCCAGCATTTT. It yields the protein CASSQRDTLWRGNQPQHF. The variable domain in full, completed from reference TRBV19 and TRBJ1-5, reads DGGITQSPKYLFRKEGQNVTLSCEQNLNHDAMYWYRQDPGQGLRLIYYSQIVNDFQKGDIAEGYSVSREKKESFPLTVTSAQKNPTAFYLCASSQRDTLWRGNQPQHFGDGTRLSIL.

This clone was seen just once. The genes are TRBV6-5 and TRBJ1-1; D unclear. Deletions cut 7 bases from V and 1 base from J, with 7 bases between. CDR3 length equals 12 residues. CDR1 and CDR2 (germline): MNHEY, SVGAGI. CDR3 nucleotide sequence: TGTGCCAGCATCAGATCGAACACTGAAGCTTTCTTT. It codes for CASIRSNTEAFF.

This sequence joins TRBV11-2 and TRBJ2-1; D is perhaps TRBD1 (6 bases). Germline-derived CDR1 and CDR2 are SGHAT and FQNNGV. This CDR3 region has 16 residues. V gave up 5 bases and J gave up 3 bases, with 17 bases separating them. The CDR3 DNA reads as TGTGCCAGCAGCCCGCTGGGGGCCGGAATCTACAATGAGCAGTTCTTC. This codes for CASSPLGAGIYNEQFF.

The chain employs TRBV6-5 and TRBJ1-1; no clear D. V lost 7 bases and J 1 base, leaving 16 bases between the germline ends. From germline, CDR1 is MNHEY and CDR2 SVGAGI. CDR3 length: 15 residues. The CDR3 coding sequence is TGTGCCAGCACCGCGCGGGCGGAGGGGAACACTGAAGCTTTCTTT. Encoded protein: CASTARAEGNTEAFF.

The CDR3 reads CASSLQGQLSEQYF. The CDR3 region has the DNA TGTGCCAGCAGTTTACAGGGCCAGCTATCCGAGCAGTACTTC. This chain links TRBV27 with TRBJ2-7, with a possible D match to TRBD1 (5 bases). The CDR3 has 14 residues. The germline gives CDR1 MNHEY, CDR2 SMNVEV (reference sequence). The V end lost 2 bases, the J end lost 6 bases, and 14 bases lay between the germline ends.

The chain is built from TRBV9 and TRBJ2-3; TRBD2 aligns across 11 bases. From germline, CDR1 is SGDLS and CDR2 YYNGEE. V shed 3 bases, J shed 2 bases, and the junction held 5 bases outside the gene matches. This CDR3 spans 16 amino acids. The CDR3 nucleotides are TGTGCCAGCAGCGGCGGGACTAGCGGCAACACAGATACGCAGTATTTT. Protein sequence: CASSGGTSGNTDTQYF.

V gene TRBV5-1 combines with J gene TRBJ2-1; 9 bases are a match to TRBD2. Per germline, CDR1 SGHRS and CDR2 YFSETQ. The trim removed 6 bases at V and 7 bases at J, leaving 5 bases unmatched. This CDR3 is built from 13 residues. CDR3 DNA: TGCGCCAGCAAGGGACTAGCCTCAAATGAGCAGTTCTTC. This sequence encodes CASKGLASNEQFF. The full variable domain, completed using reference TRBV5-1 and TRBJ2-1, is KAGVTQTPRYLIKTRGQQVTLSCSPISGHRSVSWYQQTPGQGLQFLFEYFSETQRNKGNFPGRFSGRQFSNSRSEMNVSTLELGDSALYLCASKGLASNEQFFGPGTRLTVL.

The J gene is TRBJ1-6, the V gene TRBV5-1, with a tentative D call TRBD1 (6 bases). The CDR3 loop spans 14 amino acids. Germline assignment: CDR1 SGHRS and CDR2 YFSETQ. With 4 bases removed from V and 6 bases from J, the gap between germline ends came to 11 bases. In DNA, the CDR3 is TGCGCCAGCAGCCCGGGACATGTTAATTCACCCCTCCACTTT. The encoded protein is CASSPGHVNSPLHF.

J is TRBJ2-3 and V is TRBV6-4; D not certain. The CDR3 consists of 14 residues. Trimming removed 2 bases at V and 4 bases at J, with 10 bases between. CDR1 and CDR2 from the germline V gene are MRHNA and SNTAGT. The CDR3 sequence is CASSDGVDPDTQYF. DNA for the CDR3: TGTGCCAGCAGTGACGGCGTAGATCCAGATACGCAGTATTTT.

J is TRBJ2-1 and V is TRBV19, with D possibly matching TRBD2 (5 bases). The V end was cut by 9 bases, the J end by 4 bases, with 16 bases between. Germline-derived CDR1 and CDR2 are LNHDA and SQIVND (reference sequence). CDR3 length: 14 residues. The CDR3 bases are TGTGCCAGCAGTGCGGCGGGTGCGTACAATGAGCAGTTCTTC. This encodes CASSAAGAYNEQFF.

CDR3 region: CASSPRTGVYEQYF. The CDR3 nucleotides are TGTGCCAGCAGTCCCCGGACAGGGGTCTACGAGCAGTACTTC. V is TRBV28 and J is TRBJ2-7, with TRBD1 identical over 9 bases. Germline-derived CDR1 and CDR2 are MDHEN and SYDVKM. CDR3 length equals 14 residues. V was pared by 5 bases and J by 3 bases, with 5 bases of the junction left unmatched.

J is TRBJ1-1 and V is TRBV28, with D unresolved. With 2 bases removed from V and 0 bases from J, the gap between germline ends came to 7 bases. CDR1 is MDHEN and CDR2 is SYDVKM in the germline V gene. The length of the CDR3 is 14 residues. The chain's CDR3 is CASSLARVNTEAFF. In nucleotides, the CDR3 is TGTGCCAGCAGTTTAGCAAGGGTGAACACTGAAGCTTTCTTT.

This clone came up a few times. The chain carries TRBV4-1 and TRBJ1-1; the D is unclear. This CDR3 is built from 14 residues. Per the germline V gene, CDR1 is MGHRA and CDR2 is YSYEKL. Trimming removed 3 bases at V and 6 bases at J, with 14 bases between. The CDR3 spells CASSQDPWAAEAFF. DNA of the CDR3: TGCGCCAGCAGCCAGGATCCGTGGGCCGCTGAAGCTTTCTTT.

The CDR3 region has the DNA TGTGCCAGCGGCGACAGGGTAGCCAAAAACATTCAGTACTTC. It codes for CASGDRVAKNIQYF. The chain combines TRBV2 with TRBJ2-4; 7 bases are shared with TRBD1. The germline V gene has CDR1 SNHLY and CDR2 FYNNEI. With 8 bases clipped from V and 0 bases from J, the junction kept 4 bases outside the gene matches. CDR3 size: 14 residues.